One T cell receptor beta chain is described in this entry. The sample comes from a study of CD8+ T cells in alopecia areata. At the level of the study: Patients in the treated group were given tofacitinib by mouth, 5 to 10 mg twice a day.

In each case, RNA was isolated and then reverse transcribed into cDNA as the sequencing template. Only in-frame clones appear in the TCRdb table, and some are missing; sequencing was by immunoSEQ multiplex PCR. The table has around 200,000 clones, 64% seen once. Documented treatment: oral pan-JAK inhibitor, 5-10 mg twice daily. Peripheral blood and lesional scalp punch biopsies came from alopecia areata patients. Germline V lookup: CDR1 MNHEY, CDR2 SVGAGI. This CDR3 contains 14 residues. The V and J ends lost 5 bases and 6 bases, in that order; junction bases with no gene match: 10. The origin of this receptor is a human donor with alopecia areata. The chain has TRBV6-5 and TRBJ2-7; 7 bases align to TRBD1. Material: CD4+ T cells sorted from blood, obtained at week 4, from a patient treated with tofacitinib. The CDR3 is CASSLRQGWGEQYF. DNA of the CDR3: TGTGCCAGCAGTCTTCGACAGGGCTGGGGCGAGCAGTACTTC.